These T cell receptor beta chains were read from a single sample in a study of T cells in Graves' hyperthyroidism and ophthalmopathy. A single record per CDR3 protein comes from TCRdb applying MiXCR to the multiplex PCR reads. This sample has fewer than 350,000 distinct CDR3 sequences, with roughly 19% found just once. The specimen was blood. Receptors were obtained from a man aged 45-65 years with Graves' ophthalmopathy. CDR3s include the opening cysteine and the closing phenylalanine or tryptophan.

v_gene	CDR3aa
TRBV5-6	CASRRQGAGETQYF
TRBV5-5	CASSLGRMATEAFF
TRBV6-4	CASSPGVQPGGTEAFF
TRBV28	CASSSTDSSATNEKLFF
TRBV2	CASKQEAGVAETQYF
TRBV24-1	CATRDSSGSDNEQFF
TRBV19	CASRGDWDEPYGYTF
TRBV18	CASSPEVTPEAFF
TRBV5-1	CASSGAGTAGANVLTF
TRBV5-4	CASRPMGGLGGELFF
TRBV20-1	CSARDQRGPNGYTF
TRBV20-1	CSAPKRTGGGQPQHF